This passage covers 19 T cell receptor beta chains from one sample sequenced in a study of CD8 T cells in Susac syndrome. Reverse transcription of roughly 0.5 to 1 ug RNA was carried out with random hexamers. Each CDR3 protein is one row after TCRdb ran MiXCR on the immunoSEQ multiplex PCR reads. The sample yields 330,000 or so distinct CDR3 sequences, 85% seen once. Sequencing was performed on CD8+ T cells from PBMCs. The receptors come from a human donor with multiple sclerosis.

J is TRBJ1-2 and V is TRBV3-1; D not certain. Per germline, CDR1 LGHDT and CDR2 YNNKEL (reference sequence). V shed 0 bases and J shed 4 bases, with 3 bases lying between them. This CDR3 is 12 amino acids long. The CDR3 region has the DNA TGTGCCAGCAGCCAAGACCTCTATGGCTACACCTTC. This gives the protein CASSQDLYGYTF.

J is TRBJ1-4 and V is TRBV7-9; no clear D. V was trimmed by 3 bases and J by 0 bases, leaving 5 bases between them. The germline gives CDR1 SEHNR, CDR2 FQNEAQ (reference sequence). This CDR3 contains 14 residues. The CDR3 loop is CASSFDTTNEKLFF. The CDR3 bases are TGTGCCAGCAGCTTTGACACAACTAATGAAAAACTGTTTTTT.

This chain connects TRBV28 to TRBJ1-2; D is possibly TRBD1 (5 bases). CDR1 is MDHEN, CDR2 SYDVKM, per germline. The CDR3 is 17 amino acids. V lost 5 bases to trimming and J lost 7 bases, with 26 bases between them. The CDR3 region is CASSITSLGPGRGGYTF. The CDR3 nucleotides read TGTGCCAGCAGTATCACCTCCCTTGGGCCCGGGAGGGGTGGCTACACCTTC.

This sequence joins TRBV24-1 and TRBJ2-1; unclear D gene. The CDR3 is 18 residues long. The germline gives CDR1 KGHDR, CDR2 SFDVKD. Trimming left V 3 bases short and J 2 bases short, with 19 bases between. CDR3 DNA sequence: TGTGCCACCAGTGATACTACGGATCCACCCGTCCCCTACAATGAGCAGTTCTTC. Protein: CATSDTTDPPVPYNEQFF.

The CDR3 bases are TGTGCCAGCAGTCAGGGACAGGGCTATGGCTACACCTTC. As protein: CASSQGQGYGYTF. The chain links TRBV2 to TRBJ1-2, with 9 positions matching TRBD1. This CDR3 has 13 amino acids. Trimming cost V 5 bases and J 4 bases; bases outside gene matches: 2. Germline V gene sequence: CDR1 SNHLY, CDR2 FYNNEI.

This chain's CDR3 is CASSSLAGVTETQYF. The CDR3 DNA reads TGTGCCAGCAGTTCTCTAGCAGGGGTGACAGAGACCCAGTACTTC. The J gene is TRBJ2-5, the V gene TRBV27, with D perhaps TRBD1 (6 bases). The germline CDR1 and CDR2 sequences are MNHEY and SMNVEV (reference sequence). Trimming shortened V by 4 bases and J by 4 bases, and 16 bases separated the two germline ends. CDR3 length: 15 residues.

This sequence joins TRBV6-2 or TRBV6-3 and TRBJ2-3; possibly TRBD2 for D (6 bases). V gave up 2 bases and J gave up 4 bases, with 13 bases separating them. Germline V gene sequence: CDR1 MNHEY, CDR2 SVGEGT. The CDR3 spans 15 residues. The CDR3 loop is CASSYPGAPPDTQYF. In nucleotides, the CDR3 is TGTGCCAGCAGTTACCCGGGAGCCCCCCCAGATACGCAGTATTTT.

The chain carries TRBV4-3 and TRBJ1-1; D ambiguous. Trimming removed 4 bases at V and 8 bases at J, with 14 bases between. The CDR3 has 13 amino acids. Germline V gene data show CDR1 as LGHNA and CDR2 as YSLEER. The CDR3 loop reads CASSPDTYQEAFF. The CDR3 DNA follows: TGCGCCAGCAGCCCCGACACGTACCAAGAAGCTTTCTTT.

This clonotype has more than one count but fewer than ten. The chain uses TRBV12-3 or TRBV12-4 and TRBJ2-7; D is perhaps TRBD2 (6 bases). V was pared by 4 bases and J by 4 bases, with 17 bases between. The CDR3 spans 15 residues. CDR3: CASSSQTGGIYEQYF. The CDR3 coding sequence is TGTGCCAGCAGTTCCCAAACTGGGGGGATATACGAGCAGTACTTC.

The chain recombines TRBV19 with TRBJ1-5; possible D gene TRBD1, 6 bases. This CDR3 has 15 residues. From germline, CDR1 is LNHDA and CDR2 SQIVND (reference sequence). V was pared by 3 bases and J by 5 bases, with 14 bases between. CDR3: CASSMGSGAYQPQHF. CDR3 nucleotide sequence: TGTGCCAGTAGTATGGGTTCAGGGGCCTATCAGCCCCAGCATTTT.

The V gene is TRBV15, the J gene TRBJ1-4; perhaps TRBD1 as D (5 bases). Between the trimmed V and J ends, which lost 0 bases and 3 bases, there was a span of 8 bases. CDR1 and CDR2 (germline): LNHNV, YYDKDF (reference sequence). The CDR3 totals 15 residues. CDR3 DNA: TGTGCCACCAGCAGAGACGGGGGGTCTAATGAAAAACTGTTTTTT. Its translation: CATSRDGGSNEKLFF. The whole variable domain, remainder taken from reference TRBV15 and TRBJ1-4, is DAMVIQNPRYQVTQFGKPVTLSCSQTLNHNVMYWYQQKSSQAPKLLFHYYDKDFNNEADTPDNFQSRRPNTSFCFLDIRSPGLGDTAMYLCATSRDGGSNEKLFFGSGTQLSVL.

The CDR3 nucleotides are TGTGCCAGCAGCTTAGTGGGACTAGCAGTGACTTACGAGCAGTACTTC. Protein product: CASSLVGLAVTYEQYF. The J gene is TRBJ2-7, the V gene TRBV11-2; TRBD2 agrees at 9 bases. The CDR3 consists of 16 residues. V trimming: 1 base; J trimming: 4 bases; junction bases outside the gene matches: 8. In germline, CDR1 is SGHAT, CDR2 FQNNGV.

Concerning this clonotype: Its ends do not fully match the called genes, so a read error is possible. This chain links TRBV19 with TRBJ2-7; D gene uncertain. Germline assignment: CDR1 LNHDA and CDR2 SQIVND (reference sequence). The CDR3 sequence is 11 residues long. The CDR3 here is CASRIGNEQYF. The CDR3 DNA follows: TGTGCCAGTAGAATAGGGAACGAGCAGTACTTC.

This clonotype was seen once. The CDR3: CASSLEDGGRAEAFF. CDR3 bases: TGCGCCAGCAGCTTGGAGGATGGGGGTAGGGCTGAAGCTTTCTTT. J is TRBJ1-1 and V is TRBV5-1; a possible D gene is TRBD1 (5 bases). The CDR3 totals 15 residues. The V end was cut by 0 bases, the J end by 6 bases, with 15 bases between. Germline assignment: CDR1 SGHRS and CDR2 YFSETQ.

This rearrangement joins TRBV10-2 to TRBJ1-1; D gene uncertain. The ends were cut back, 11 bases at V and 1 base at J, with 8 bases in the middle. The CDR3 extends over 11 amino acids. Germline CDR1 WSHSY, CDR2 SAAADI. CDR3 loop: CAAGENTEAFF. Written as DNA, the CDR3 is TGCGCCGCTGGGGAGAACACTGAAGCTTTCTTT.

This clonotype has a handful of counts. The J gene is TRBJ2-7, the V gene TRBV28, with 11 bases that match TRBD1. This CDR3 contains 14 residues. Trimming took 3 bases from V and 3 from J; bases not matched to a gene: 1. Germline V CDR1 and CDR2: MDHEN, SYDVKM. CDR3 sequence (DNA): TGTGCCAGCAGTTTCGGGACAGGGGGCTACGAGCAGTACTTC. Translated: CASSFGTGGYEQYF.

The chain recombines TRBV4-3 with TRBJ1-5; no definite D call. The germline V gene has CDR1 LGHNA and CDR2 YSLEER. V dropped 2 bases and J dropped 4 bases, with 12 bases sitting between them. The CDR3 extends over 15 amino acids. The CDR3 sequence is CASSQYAFGNQPQHF. For the CDR3, the DNA is TGCGCCAGCAGCCAATACGCCTTTGGGAATCAGCCCCAGCATTTT.

V gene TRBV12-3 or TRBV12-4 combines with J gene TRBJ2-3, with 11 nucleotides matching TRBD2. The V gene end was trimmed by 6 bases and the J gene end by 0 bases; junction bases not matched to a gene: 5. The CDR3 is made up of 16 amino acids. Here the CDR3 reads CASSMTSGTSTDTQYF. Here the CDR3 DNA reads TGTGCCAGCAGCATGACTAGCGGGACTAGCACAGATACGCAGTATTTT.

The chain uses TRBV20-1 and TRBJ2-7; D perhaps matches TRBD2 (5 bases). Germline lookup yields CDR1 DFQATT and CDR2 SNEGSKA (reference sequence). Trimming stripped 3 bases from V and 1 base from J, with 16 bases between. This CDR3 comprises 15 residues. In DNA form, the CDR3 reads TGCAGTGCTAGGGCCCCCGGCGGGTCTTCCTACGAGCAGTACTTC. As protein: CSARAPGGSSYEQYF.